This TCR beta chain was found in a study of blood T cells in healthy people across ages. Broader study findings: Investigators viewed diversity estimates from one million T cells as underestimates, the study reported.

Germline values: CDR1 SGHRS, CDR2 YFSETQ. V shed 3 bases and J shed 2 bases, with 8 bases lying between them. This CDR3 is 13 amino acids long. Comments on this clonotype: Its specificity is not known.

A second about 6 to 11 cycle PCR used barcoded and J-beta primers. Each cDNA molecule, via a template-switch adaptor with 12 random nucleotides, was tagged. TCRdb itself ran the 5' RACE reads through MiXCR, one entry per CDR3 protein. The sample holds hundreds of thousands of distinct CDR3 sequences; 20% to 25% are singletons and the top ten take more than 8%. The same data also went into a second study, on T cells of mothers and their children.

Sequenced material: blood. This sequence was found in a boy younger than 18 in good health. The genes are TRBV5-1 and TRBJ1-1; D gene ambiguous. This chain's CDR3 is CASSSTPNTEAFF. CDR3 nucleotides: TGCGCCAGCAGCTCAACTCCAAACACTGAAGCTTTCTTT.